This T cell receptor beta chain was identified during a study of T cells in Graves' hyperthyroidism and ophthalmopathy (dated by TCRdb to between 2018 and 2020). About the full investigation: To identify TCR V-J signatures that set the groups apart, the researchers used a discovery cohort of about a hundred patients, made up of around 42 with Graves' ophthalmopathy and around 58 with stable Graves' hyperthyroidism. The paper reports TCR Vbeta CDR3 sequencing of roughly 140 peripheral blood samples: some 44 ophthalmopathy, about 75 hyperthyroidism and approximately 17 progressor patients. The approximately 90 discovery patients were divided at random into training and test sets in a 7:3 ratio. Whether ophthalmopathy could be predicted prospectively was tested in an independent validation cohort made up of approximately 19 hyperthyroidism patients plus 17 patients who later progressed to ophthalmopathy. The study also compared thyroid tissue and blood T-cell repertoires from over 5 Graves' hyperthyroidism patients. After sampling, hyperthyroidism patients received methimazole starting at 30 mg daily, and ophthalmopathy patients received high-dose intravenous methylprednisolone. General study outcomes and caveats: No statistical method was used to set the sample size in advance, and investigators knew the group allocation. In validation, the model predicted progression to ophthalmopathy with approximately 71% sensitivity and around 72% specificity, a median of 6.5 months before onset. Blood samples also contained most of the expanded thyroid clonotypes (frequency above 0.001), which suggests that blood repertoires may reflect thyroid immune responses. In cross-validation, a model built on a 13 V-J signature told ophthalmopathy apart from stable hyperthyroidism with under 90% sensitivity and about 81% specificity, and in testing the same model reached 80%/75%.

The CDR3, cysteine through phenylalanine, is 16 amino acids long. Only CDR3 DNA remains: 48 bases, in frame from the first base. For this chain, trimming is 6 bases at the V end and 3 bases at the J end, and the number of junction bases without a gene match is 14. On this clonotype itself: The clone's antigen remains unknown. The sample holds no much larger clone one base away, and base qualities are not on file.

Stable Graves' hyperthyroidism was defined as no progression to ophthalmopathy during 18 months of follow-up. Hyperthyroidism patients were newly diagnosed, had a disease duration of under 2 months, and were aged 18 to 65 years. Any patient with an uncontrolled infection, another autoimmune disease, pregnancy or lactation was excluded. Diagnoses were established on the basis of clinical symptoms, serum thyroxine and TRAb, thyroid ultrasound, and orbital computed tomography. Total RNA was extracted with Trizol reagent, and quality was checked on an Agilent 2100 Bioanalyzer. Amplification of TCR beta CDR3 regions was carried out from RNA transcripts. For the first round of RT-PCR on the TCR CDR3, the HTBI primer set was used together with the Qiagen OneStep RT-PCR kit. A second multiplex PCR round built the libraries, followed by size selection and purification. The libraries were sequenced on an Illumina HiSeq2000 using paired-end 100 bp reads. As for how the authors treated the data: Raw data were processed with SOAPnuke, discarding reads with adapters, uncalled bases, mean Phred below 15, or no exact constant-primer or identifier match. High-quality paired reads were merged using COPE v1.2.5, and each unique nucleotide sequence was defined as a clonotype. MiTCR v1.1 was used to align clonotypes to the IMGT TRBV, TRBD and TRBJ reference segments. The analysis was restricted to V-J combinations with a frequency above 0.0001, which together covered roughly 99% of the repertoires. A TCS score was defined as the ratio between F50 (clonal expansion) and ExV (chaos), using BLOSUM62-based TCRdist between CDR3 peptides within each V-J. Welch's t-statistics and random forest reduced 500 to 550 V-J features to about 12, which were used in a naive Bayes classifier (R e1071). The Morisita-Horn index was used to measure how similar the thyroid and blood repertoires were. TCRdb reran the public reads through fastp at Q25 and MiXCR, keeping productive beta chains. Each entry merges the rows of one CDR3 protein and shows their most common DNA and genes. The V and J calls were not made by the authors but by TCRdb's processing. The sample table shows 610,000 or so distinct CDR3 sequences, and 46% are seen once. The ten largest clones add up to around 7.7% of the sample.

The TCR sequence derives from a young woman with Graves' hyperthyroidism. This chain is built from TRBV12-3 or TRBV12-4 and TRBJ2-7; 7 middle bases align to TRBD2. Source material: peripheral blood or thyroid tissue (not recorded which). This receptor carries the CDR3 CASSQARGEYGYEQYF. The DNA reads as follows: TGTGCCAGCAGCCAGGCCCGGGGGGAATATGGCTACGAGCAGTACTTC.